This T cell receptor (beta chain) was captured by sequencing in a study of spatial heterogeneity in lung cancer. General study findings and limits: Resection blood, more than follow-up blood, showed ubiquitous expanded tumor TCRs.

From germline, CDR1 is MNHEY and CDR2 SMNVEV (reference sequence). The length of the CDR3 is 15 residues. A word on this clonotype: Its cognate antigen is unknown. A read error may account for a junction end that differs from germline.

TCRdb analysed the 5' RACE reads with MiXCR anew, one entry per CDR3 protein. The sample yields about 14,000 distinct CDR3 sequences, roughly 9.1% seen once. The time point here: sample taken at primary tumor resection. Sequencing was performed on whole RNA extracted from tumor and nontumor lung tissue, or from frozen PBMC, and the material was left unsorted. Donors were 55 to 75 untreated early-stage non-small cell lung cancer patients. The clonotype originates from a male donor with early-stage non-small cell lung cancer. Sequences were derived from PBMCs, sampled at surgery. The rearrangement joins TRBV27 to TRBJ1-4, with 10 bases that match TRBD1. The CDR3 DNA reads TGTGCCTGCAGTTCGCGGACAGGGGGTAATGAAAAACTGTTTTTT. Translating gives CACSSRTGGNEKLFF. The full variable domain, rest sourced from reference TRBV27 and TRBJ1-4, is EAQVTQNPRYLITVTGKKLTVTCSQNMNHEYMSWYRQDPGLGLRQIYYSMNVEVTDKGDVPEGYKVSRKEKRNFPLILESPSPNQTSLYFCACSSRTGGNEKLFFGSGTQLSVL.